This entry lists 32 T cell receptor beta chains sequenced from one sample in a study of OX40 agonist ivuxolimab in advanced cancers. The assay was immunoSEQ multiplex PCR, and TCRdb's table has in-frame clones only and misses some. The sample has more than 80,000 clones, roughly nine tenths seen once. This specimen consisted of CD4+ or CD8+ T cells sorted from blood, obtained in a trial of the OX40 agonist ivuxolimab. These receptors were taken from an adult with an advanced solid tumor such as melanoma, head and neck, liver or kidney cancer.

The chain has TRBV25-1 and TRBJ2-7; D remains unclear. Germline V gene data show CDR1 as MGHDK and CDR2 as SYGVNS. The CDR3 loop spans 13 amino acids. V lost 7 bases and J 3 bases, leaving 13 bases between the germline ends. The CDR3 sequence is CASTLGPYYEQYF. The CDR3 DNA reads as TGTGCCAGCACCCTTGGACCTTACTACGAGCAGTACTTC.

The CDR3 DNA follows: TGTGCCAGCAGCGTAGGGGGGACAGATACGCAGTATTTT. As protein: CASSVGGTDTQYF. V is TRBV7-2 and J is TRBJ2-3; perhaps D is TRBD1 or TRBD2 (6 bases each). V was trimmed by 5 bases and J by 3 bases, leaving 9 bases between them. Germline V CDR1 and CDR2: SGHTA, FQGNSA. The CDR3 length is 13 residues.

The chain carries TRBV27 and TRBJ2-5; D perhaps matches TRBD1 (6 bases). Looked up from germline, CDR1 is MNHEY and CDR2 is SMNVEV (reference sequence). This CDR3 has 15 amino acids. Trimming removed 5 bases from V and 0 bases from J, with 13 bases in between. The CDR3 DNA is TGTGCCAGCAGTCTCACCTGGACAGACCAAGAGACCCAGTACTTC. This encodes CASSLTWTDQETQYF.

The chain recombines TRBV2 with TRBJ1-2, with D possibly TRBD1 on 5 matching bases. The CDR3 sequence is 12 residues long. V lost 6 bases and J 8 bases, leaving 13 bases between the germline ends. CDR1 and CDR2 from the germline V gene are SNHLY and FYNNEI. As DNA, the CDR3 is TGTGCCAGCAGGGGGCCTTCGGTGGGCTACACCTTC. Translation: CASRGPSVGYTF.

The table lists this clone with many counts. The rearrangement uses TRBV21-1 and TRBJ1-4. TRBV21-1 is recorded as a pseudogene. CDR3 length: 16 residues. CDR3 DNA: TGTGCCAGCACCCTCACCGGAGGGGGGGCCGATGAAAAACTGTTTTTT. Translation: CASTLTGGGADEKLFF.

This chain uses TRBV28 with TRBJ1-3; 7 positions match TRBD1. V was pared by 5 bases and J by 0 bases, with 7 bases of the junction left unmatched. CDR3 length: 16 residues. CDR1 MDHEN and CDR2 SYDVKM come from the germline V gene. In DNA, the CDR3 is TGTGCCAGCAGTGTTTATCGGGACAGCTCTGGAAACACCATATATTTT. Encoded protein: CASSVYRDSSGNTIYF. The full variable domain, with the rest looked up from reference TRBV28 and TRBJ1-3, is DVKVTQSSRYLVKRTGEKVFLECVQDMDHENMFWYRQDPGLGLRLIYFSYDVKMKEKGDIPEGYSVSREKKERFSLILESASTNQTSMYLCASSVYRDSSGNTIYFGEGSWLTVV.

This chain uses TRBV15 with TRBJ2-1, with TRBD1 as a possible D gene (5 bases). V gave up 0 bases and J gave up 1 base, with 7 bases separating them. Germline V gene data show CDR1 as LNHNV and CDR2 as YYDKDF (reference sequence). The CDR3 totals 15 residues. The CDR3 reads CATSRDGQSYNEQFF. In nucleotides, the CDR3 is TGTGCCACCAGCAGAGATGGACAATCCTACAATGAGCAGTTCTTC.

V gene TRBV6-5 combines with J gene TRBJ1-1; TRBD1 might be the D (5 bases). This CDR3 region has 11 residues. V was pared by 6 bases and J by 8 bases, with 10 bases between. Per the germline V gene, CDR1 is MNHEY and CDR2 is SVGAGI. The CDR3 is CASSREVEAFF. The CDR3 DNA is TGTGCCAGCAGCAGGGAGGTCGAAGCTTTCTTT.

The chain links TRBV5-1 to TRBJ2-6; D is tentatively TRBD1 or TRBD2 (5 bases each). Trimming removed 2 bases from V and 3 bases from J, with 15 bases in between. The germline V gene encodes CDR1 SGHRS and CDR2 YFSETQ. CDR3 size: 17 residues. CDR3 sequence reads: CASSFSGTTVGANVLTF. CDR3 DNA sequence: TGCGCCAGCAGCTTTTCCGGGACCACAGTTGGGGCCAACGTCCTGACTTTC.

This clone came up a few times. This chain links TRBV28 with TRBJ1-1; D gene unclear. The V end was cut by 0 bases, the J end by 0 bases, with 5 bases between. Looked up from germline, CDR1 is MDHEN and CDR2 is SYDVKM. The CDR3 length is 14 residues. CDR3 region: CASSLWNMNTEAFF. The CDR3 bases are TGTGCCAGCAGTTTATGGAACATGAACACTGAAGCTTTCTTT.

This clone was counted a few times. The V gene is TRBV9, the J gene TRBJ2-3, with unresolved D. Per germline, CDR1 SGDLS and CDR2 YYNGEE. CDR3 size: 16 residues. V lost 2 bases and J 4 bases, leaving 17 bases between the germline ends. CDR3 in amino acids: CASSVTDIKWADTQYF. As DNA, the CDR3 is TGTGCCAGCAGCGTTACTGACATTAAATGGGCAGATACGCAGTATTTT.

For the CDR3, the DNA is TGTGCCAGCAGCGCGGGGGGACAGAGCCACTATGGCTACACCTTC. This gives the protein CASSAGGQSHYGYTF. V gene TRBV9 combines with J gene TRBJ1-2; TRBD1 matches 7 bases. Germline V lookup: CDR1 SGDLS, CDR2 YYNGEE. The J segment lost 3 bases and the V segment lost 3 bases, leaving 8 bases of the junction unmatched. The CDR3 length is 15 residues.

The rearrangement uses TRBV7-2 and TRBJ2-3, with TRBD2 identical over 9 bases. J was trimmed by 4 bases and V by 5 bases; bases with no gene match: 13. The CDR3 runs 17 residues. Germline-derived CDR1 and CDR2 are SGHTA and FQGNSA. Here the CDR3 reads CASSLVLGGGASDTQYF. For the CDR3, the DNA is TGTGCCAGCAGCCTAGTATTGGGCGGGGGGGCCTCAGATACGCAGTATTTT.

J is TRBJ2-5 and V is TRBV6-1; TRBD2 aligns across 10 bases. CDR1 and CDR2 from the germline V gene are MNHNS and SASEGT. V shed 5 bases, J shed 5 bases, and the junction held 2 bases outside the gene matches. The CDR3 runs to 13 residues. Written as DNA, the CDR3 is TGTGCCAGCAGTCTAGCGGGAGTGGAGACCCAGTACTTC. Translated: CASSLAGVETQYF.

This clone has just a few counts. The V and J genes are TRBV10-2 and TRBJ2-7; no definite D call. Between the trimmed V and J ends, which lost 6 bases and 0 bases, there was a span of 9 bases. Germline V gives CDR1 WSHSY, CDR2 SAAADI. The CDR3 is 13 residues long. CDR3 DNA: TGCGCCAGCAGAAACACCCTCTCCTACGAGCAGTACTTC. Translation gives CASRNTLSYEQYF.

A note on this clone: The junction shows a germline mismatch at one end, possibly a read error. The V gene is TRBV14, the J gene TRBJ2-5; no clear D. The germline V gene encodes CDR1 SGHDN and CDR2 FVKESK. CDR3 size: 11 residues. The CDR3 DNA reads as TGTGCCAGCAGCCAAGATAGCACCCTGTACTTC. As protein: CASSQDSTLYF.

The rearrangement uses TRBV19 and TRBJ1-6; TRBD1 matches at 9 bases. This CDR3 region has 14 residues. Per the germline V gene, CDR1 is LNHDA and CDR2 is SQIVND (reference sequence). V dropped 2 bases and J dropped 8; count of bases not matched to a gene: 1. Here the CDR3 reads CASSIRDRDSPLHF. The DNA for the CDR3 is TGTGCCAGTAGTATACGGGACAGGGATTCACCCCTCCACTTT.

J is TRBJ2-5 and V is TRBV29-1, with D tentatively TRBD2 (7 bases). The ends were cut back, 6 bases at V and 2 bases at J, with 13 bases in the middle. This CDR3 comprises 13 residues. Looked up from germline, CDR1 is SQVTM and CDR2 is ANQGSEA. The CDR3 DNA reads TGCAGCGTCCAGGAGGGGGGGCAAGAGACCCAGTACTTC. Translation gives CSVQEGGQETQYF.

The chain links TRBV19 to TRBJ2-2; weak D call: TRBD1 (6 bases). Germline lookup yields CDR1 LNHDA and CDR2 SQIVND (reference sequence). CDR3 length: 15 amino acids. Trimming pared 5 bases from V and 4 bases from J, leaving 14 bases between. The CDR3 here is CASSSEGVLTGELFF. The CDR3 nucleotides are TGTGCCAGTAGTTCTGAGGGGGTCCTCACCGGGGAGCTGTTTTTT.

The chain links TRBV5-4 to TRBJ2-6; 7 nucleotides align to TRBD1. Germline V CDR1 and CDR2: SGHNT, YYREEE (reference sequence). The CDR3 has 19 amino acids. Germline trimming cut 4 bases from V and 0 bases from J; bases unmatched to any gene: 13. CDR3 DNA sequence: TGTGCCAGCAGCAGAGAACGGACAGGACCGAGCTCTGGGGCCAACGTCCTGACTTTC. Its translation is CASSRERTGPSSGANVLTF.

This clone was recorded once. The V and J genes are TRBV6-5 and TRBJ2-5; possible D gene TRBD1, 5 bases. V lost 4 bases to trimming and J lost 5 bases, with 14 bases between them. CDR1 MNHEY and CDR2 SVGAGI come from the germline V gene. The CDR3 length is 14 residues. CDR3 amino acids: CASSSPGKLETQYF. The DNA for the CDR3 is TGTGCCAGCAGTTCCCCAGGGAAGTTGGAGACCCAGTACTTC.

The genes are TRBV11-2 and TRBJ1-1, with 9 bases aligning to TRBD1. The CDR3 totals 16 residues. Trimming removed 5 bases from V and 3 bases from J; junction bases left unmatched: 10. Germline loops: CDR1 SGHAT, CDR2 FQNNGV. The CDR3 DNA follows: TGTGCCAGCAGCAAGGGACAGGGTGATTGGTACACTGAAGCTTTCTTT. Translation: CASSKGQGDWYTEAFF.

V usage is TRBV6-1 and J usage is TRBJ1-1; 9 bases agree with TRBD1. Germline-derived CDR1 and CDR2 are MNHNS and SASEGT. The CDR3 spans 13 residues. V dropped 3 bases and J dropped 7; count of bases not matched to a gene: 3. The CDR3 coding sequence is TGTGCCAGCAGTGACGGACAGGGGAATGAAGCTTTCTTT. Protein sequence: CASSDGQGNEAFF.

This clone is categorized as medium-sized. J is TRBJ1-1 and V is TRBV2; D is uncertain. The CDR3 runs to 12 residues. Germline assignment: CDR1 SNHLY and CDR2 FYNNEI. V was trimmed by 1 base and J by 9 bases, leaving 9 bases between them. CDR3 DNA sequence: TGTGCCAGCAGTGAAGGGGGAGGACAAGCTTTCTTT. Translation gives CASSEGGGQAFF.

This sequence joins TRBV5-1 and TRBJ2-1; D might be TRBD2 (5 bases). Germline lookup yields CDR1 SGHRS and CDR2 YFSETQ. Trimming stripped 2 bases from V and 8 bases from J, with 17 bases between. The CDR3 has 15 amino acids. CDR3 region: CASSFREGVRHEQFF. CDR3 sequence (DNA): TGCGCCAGCAGCTTCCGGGAAGGCGTCCGACATGAGCAGTTCTTC.

This clone showed up just once. An end of the junction differs from the germline gene, which may be a read error. The rearrangement links TRBV15 to TRBJ2-2; a weak D match, TRBD2 (5 bases). From germline, CDR1 is LNHNV and CDR2 YYDKDF (reference sequence). The CDR3 runs 15 residues. CDR3 DNA: TGTACCACCAGCAGAGACGGGGTCAGGACCGGGGAGCTGTTTTTT. As protein: CTTSRDGVRTGELFF.

This clone is a singleton in its sample. The chain joins TRBV11-3 to TRBJ2-7; no firm D call. Deletions cut 5 bases from V and 11 bases from J, with 7 bases between. CDR1 and CDR2 (germline): SGHNT, YENEEA. This CDR3 has 9 amino acids. CDR3 DNA: TGTGCCAGCAGCCCTTTGGAGTACTTC. Amino acids: CASSPLEYF.

This chain links TRBV4-2 with TRBJ1-1, with TRBD1 matching 7 bases. Germline CDR1 and CDR2: LGHNA and YNFKEQ. The CDR3 is 17 residues long. The ends lost 1 base at V and 8 bases at J; junction bases unmatched: 16. The CDR3 DNA reads as TGTGCCAGCAGCCAAGTCTACACAACCCGGACAGGCGGAGAAGCTTTCTTT. Translation gives CASSQVYTTRTGGEAFF.

V and J are TRBV6-1 and TRBJ1-2; maybe TRBD1 (6 bases). This CDR3 contains 13 residues. V lost 3 bases and J lost 3, with 8 bases in between. Looked up from germline, CDR1 is MNHNS and CDR2 is SASEGT. The DNA for the CDR3 is TGTGCCAGCAGTGACGGACAGCACTATGGCTACACCTTC. Its translation is CASSDGQHYGYTF.

CDR3 bases: TGTGCCTGGAGTTGGGGACAGATATACAATGAGCAGTTCTTC. Its protein is CAWSWGQIYNEQFF. The V call is TRBV30, the J call TRBJ2-1, with TRBD1 matching 7 bases. Germline CDR1 and CDR2: GTSNPN and SVGIG (reference sequence). The CDR3 sequence is 14 residues long. Losses at the gene ends were 2 bases for V and 4 bases for J; bases not matched to a gene: 5.

This chain connects TRBV11-2 to TRBJ2-6; 7 nucleotides match TRBD1. After removal of 4 bases from V and 0 bases from J, the junction contained 9 bases not matched to a gene. The CDR3 has 18 amino acids. The germline CDR1 and CDR2 sequences are SGHAT and FQNNGV. The CDR3, as DNA: TGTGCCAGCAGCTGGCCGGGACAGAGTAGCTCTGGGGCCAACGTCCTGACTTTC. Amino acids: CASSWPGQSSSGANVLTF.

This chain connects TRBV10-3 to TRBJ1-5; TRBD1 matches 7 bases. V lost 6 bases and J lost 6; bases outside the gene matches: 8. The CDR3 is 14 amino acids. CDR1 and CDR2 from the germline V gene are ENHRY and SYGVKD. CDR3 bases: TGTGCCATCAGCGACGACAGGGACGGTCAGCCCCAGCATTTT. Translation gives CAISDDRDGQPQHF.